Below, 21 T cell receptor beta chains from the same sample are listed, as sequenced in a study of blood T cell repertoires in COVID-19 (dated by TCRdb to about 2020). The library was obtained by the immunoSEQ multiplex PCR assay. What TCRdb holds here is the immuneACCESS table cut down to in-frame rearrangements. Part of the clones is not present; checked against another copy, under half of the missing clones reflect an unresolved V gene, and the others are unexplained. The sample table contains about 110,000 clones; only one count was recorded for around four fifths of them. The ten biggest clones cover approximately 0.77% of the sample. The specimen was peripheral blood. The receptor source for this set is a woman between 70 and 85 years old with acute or convalescent COVID-19.

The chain uses TRBV3-1 (or the pseudogene TRBV3-2) and TRBJ2-3, with TRBD1 matching over 8 bases. J lost 11 bases, V lost 0 bases, and 4 bases had no gene match. This CDR3 region has 13 residues. CDR1 is LGHDT, CDR2 YNNKEL, per germline (reference sequence). The CDR3 nucleotides read TGTGCCAGCAGCCAAGATTCCGGGACAGGGCAGTATTTT. Translation gives CASSQDSGTGQYF.

The chain combines TRBV6-5 with TRBJ2-5; TRBD2 might be the D (6 bases). The germline gives CDR1 MNHEY, CDR2 SVGAGI. The V and J ends lost 4 bases and 7 bases respectively, with 13 bases between them. The CDR3 covers 13 residues. The CDR3 DNA follows: TGTGCCAGCAGTTCCGGGTCCGGGGGGACCCAGTACTTC. It encodes CASSSGSGGTQYF.

CDR3 in DNA: TGTGCCAGCAGCATTAGCGGAGCTAGCACAGATACGCAGTATTTT. Amino acid sequence: CASSISGASTDTQYF. This chain connects TRBV7-3 to TRBJ2-3; a weak D match, TRBD2 (6 bases). Germline lookup yields CDR1 SGHTA and CDR2 FQGTGA. Between the trimmed V and J ends, which lost 5 bases and 0 bases, there was a span of 12 bases. The CDR3 sequence is 15 residues long.

The rearrangement links TRBV2 to TRBJ2-7; 12 nucleotides match TRBD2. This CDR3 has 14 residues. Germline V CDR1 and CDR2: SNHLY, FYNNEI. The V and J ends lost 5 bases and 3 bases, in that order; junction bases with no gene match: 2. CDR3 nucleotides: TGTGCCAGCAGTCTAGCGGGAGGGGGCTACGAGCAGTACTTC. Protein: CASSLAGGGYEQYF.

The chain employs TRBV10-3 and TRBJ1-3; TRBD1 matches at 9 bases. Unmatched junction bases numbered 4, after V lost 10 bases and J lost 0 bases. The CDR3 contains 14 residues. The germline V gene has CDR1 ENHRY and CDR2 SYGVKD. Written as DNA, the CDR3 is TGTGCCACGACAGGGGGTGACTCTGGAAACACCATATATTTT. Amino acids: CATTGGDSGNTIYF.

The chain has TRBV6-5 and TRBJ2-1; tentative D call: TRBD2 (6 bases). This CDR3 is built from 14 residues. Trimming stripped 7 bases from V and 4 bases from J, with 14 bases between. The germline gives CDR1 MNHEY, CDR2 SVGAGI. In nucleotides, the CDR3 is TGTGCCAGCATAAGAGCGGGTGTGTACAATGAGCAGTTCTTC. It yields the protein CASIRAGVYNEQFF.

The chain employs TRBV27 and TRBJ1-2; a weak D match, TRBD1 (5 bases). Deletions cut 10 bases from V and 1 base from J, with 13 bases between. Germline V gives CDR1 MNHEY, CDR2 SMNVEV (reference sequence). CDR3 length: 13 amino acids. The CDR3 bases are TGTGCCACCGCAGGGTACGGTAACTATGGCTACACCTTC. It codes for CATAGYGNYGYTF.

The chain recombines TRBV6-5 with TRBJ1-6; perhaps TRBD1 as D (6 bases). V lost 9 bases and J lost 0, with 12 bases in between. CDR1 is MNHEY and CDR2 is SVGAGI in the germline V gene. The CDR3 extends over 15 amino acids. The CDR3 DNA sequence: TGTGCCAGTTCCCAGGGGAACTCCTATAATTCACCCCTCCACTTT. It codes for CASSQGNSYNSPLHF.

The chain joins TRBV7-8 to TRBJ1-1, with D unclear. In germline, CDR1 is SGHVS, CDR2 FQNEAQ. The CDR3 runs 14 residues. Trimming took off 5 bases at V and 0 bases at J, with 10 bases between the two ends. The CDR3 bases are TGTGCCAGCAGCCGAGGACTTCTGAACACTGAAGCTTTCTTT. Protein product: CASSRGLLNTEAFF.

This clone was picked up one time. J is TRBJ2-1 and V is TRBV5-1; possible D gene TRBD2, 6 bases. This CDR3 has 13 residues. V dropped 4 bases and J dropped 10 bases, with 15 bases sitting between them. Per germline, CDR1 SGHRS and CDR2 YFSETQ. The CDR3 DNA reads TGCGCCAGCAGCCGGGTAGGAGGGAGAGAGCAGTTCTTC. Amino acid sequence: CASSRVGGREQFF.

In its sample, this clone was seen once. The chain has TRBV5-1 and TRBJ2-7, with 7 bases matching TRBD2. With 4 bases clipped from V and 1 base from J, the junction kept 8 bases outside the gene matches. The CDR3 has 15 amino acids. Germline V gives CDR1 SGHRS, CDR2 YFSETQ. The CDR3 DNA follows: TGCGCCAGCAGCCCTGAGCGGGGCCTGTCCTACGAGCAGTACTTC. The encoded protein is CASSPERGLSYEQYF.

The chain has TRBV19 and TRBJ2-1, with TRBD1 identical over 7 bases. Trimming at V came to 0 bases and at J to 9 bases, leaving 20 bases not matched to a gene. Germline-derived CDR1 and CDR2 are LNHDA and SQIVND (reference sequence). This CDR3 is 19 amino acids long. This CDR3 is CASSIDRDQGDKAQGEQFF. DNA of the CDR3: TGTGCCAGTAGTATAGATCGCGACCAGGGGGATAAAGCTCAAGGTGAGCAGTTCTTC. Supplemented by reference TRBV19 and TRBJ2-1, the full variable domain reads DGGITQSPKYLFRKEGQNVTLSCEQNLNHDAMYWYRQDPGQGLRLIYYSQIVNDFQKGDIAEGYSVSREKKESFPLTVTSAQKNPTAFYLCASSIDRDQGDKAQGEQFFGPGTRLTVL.

The gene calls are TRBV5-1 and TRBJ2-5; D is unresolved. Trimming took 2 bases from V and 3 from J, leaving 8 bases between them. The CDR3 consists of 13 residues. The germline V gene encodes CDR1 SGHRS and CDR2 YFSETQ. CDR3 sequence (DNA): TGCGCCAGCAGCTTTGCGGCAGAAGAGACCCAGTACTTC. Its protein is CASSFAAEETQYF.

This chain's CDR3 is CASPGTDDSGANVLTF. In nucleotides, the CDR3 is TGTGCCAGCCCCGGTACAGACGACTCTGGGGCCAACGTCCTGACTTTC. The rearrangement uses TRBV18 and TRBJ2-6; D remains unclear. Germline lookup yields CDR1 KGHSH and CDR2 LQKENI. The CDR3 contains 16 residues. V lost 8 bases, J lost 0 bases, and 14 bases lay in between.

The genes are TRBV5-1 and TRBJ2-1; 8 bases fit TRBD1. Germline V gives CDR1 SGHRS, CDR2 YFSETQ. The V gene end was trimmed by 3 bases and the J gene end by 7 bases; junction bases not matched to a gene: 12. The CDR3 loop spans 16 amino acids. CDR3 protein: CASSSTGEGGKNEQFF. For the CDR3, the DNA is TGCGCCAGCAGCTCGACAGGGGAAGGGGGAAAGAATGAGCAGTTCTTC.

The rearrangement links TRBV7-6 to TRBJ1-3; no reliable D call. Germline V gene lookup returns CDR1 SGHVS and CDR2 FNYEAQ. V lost 2 bases and J 4 bases, leaving 12 bases between the germline ends. This CDR3 contains 15 residues. The CDR3 nucleotides are TGTGCCAGCAGCTTACGGGGAGTCCAGGGAAACACCATATATTTT. Protein: CASSLRGVQGNTIYF.

The CDR3 loop reads CSASFGLAGDLDTQYF. CDR3 bases: TGCAGTGCTAGTTTCGGACTAGCGGGGGATTTAGATACGCAGTATTTT. The V gene is TRBV20-1, the J gene TRBJ2-3, with 13 bases that match TRBD2. With V trimmed by 3 bases and J by 5 bases, 8 bases remained unmatched. This CDR3 contains 16 residues. The germline gives CDR1 DFQATT, CDR2 SNEGSKA (reference sequence).

This chain joins TRBV3-1 (or the pseudogene TRBV3-2) and TRBJ2-1; the match to TRBD2 covers 9 bases. The CDR3 is 16 residues long. Germline V lookup: CDR1 LGHDT, CDR2 YNNKEL (reference sequence). With V trimmed by 3 bases and J by 8 bases, 11 bases remained unmatched. The CDR3 region has the DNA TGTGCCAGCAGCCATTGGTCTAGCGGGGTGTGGGATGAGCAGTTCTTC. Its protein is CASSHWSSGVWDEQFF.

The chain joins TRBV29-1 to TRBJ2-7, with TRBD2 identical over 10 bases. Germline V CDR1 and CDR2: SQVTM, ANQGSEA. This CDR3 is 12 amino acids long. V was clipped by 7 bases and J by 5 bases; unmatched bases: 5. CDR3 amino acids: CSASGGGNEQYF. CDR3 sequence (DNA): TGCAGCGCTAGCGGGGGTGGAAACGAGCAGTACTTC.

The V and J genes are TRBV9 and TRBJ2-2, with 9 bases matching TRBD1. There are 16 residues in the CDR3. V dropped 1 base and J dropped 5; count of bases not matched to a gene: 6. Germline V gene sequence: CDR1 SGDLS, CDR2 YYNGEE. The CDR3 nucleotides read TGTGCCAGCAGCGTACGCCCAGGGACAGGGACCGGGGAGCTGTTTTTT. Translation: CASSVRPGTGTGELFF. The full variable domain, with the rest looked up from reference TRBV9 and TRBJ2-2, is DSGVTQTPKHLITATGQRVTLRCSPRSGDLSVYWYQQSLDQGLQFLIQYYNGEERAKGNILERFSAQQFPDLHSELNLSSLELGDSALYFCASSVRPGTGTGELFFGEGSRLTVL.

This clone was recorded only once. The chain is built from TRBV19 and TRBJ2-5; 9 nucleotides align to TRBD2. This CDR3 spans 15 amino acids. The J segment lost 3 bases and the V segment lost 5 bases, leaving 7 bases of the junction unmatched. Looked up from germline, CDR1 is LNHDA and CDR2 is SQIVND (reference sequence). The CDR3 DNA reads TGTGCCAGTAGTTTCGGACTAGCGTATGAAGAGACCCAGTACTTC. It encodes CASSFGLAYEETQYF.